This T cell receptor (beta chain) was sequenced for a study of control samples from healthy donors and cancer patients. TCRdb's table, derived via immunoSEQ multiplex PCR, lists solely in-frame clones and lacks some. Altogether 65,000 to 95,000 clones are present, about nine tenths being singletons, with the ten largest covering 6.5% to 8.5%. The J segment lost 5 bases and the V segment lost 6 bases, leaving 12 bases of the junction unmatched. Germline V gives CDR1 MNHEY, CDR2 SVGEGT. The CDR3 is made up of 18 amino acids. The material sequenced was blood. The V gene is TRBV6-2 or TRBV6-3, the J gene TRBJ2-5, with 16 bases aligning to TRBD2. The source of this sequence is a man aged 50 to 59 in good health. CDR3 nucleotides: TGTGCCAGCAGCAACCTCCGGGGACTAGCGGGGGGGAAGGAGACCCAGTACTTC. Translation gives CASSNLRGLAGGKETQYF.